Listed below are T cell receptor beta chains from one sample, sequenced in a study of blood T cell repertoires in COVID-19. Some clones are missing from TCRdb's copy, which holds only in-frame ones; the method was immunoSEQ multiplex PCR. The sample shows some 250,000 clones, 84% of them seen only once. Sequencing input: peripheral blood. Receptors were obtained from a man aged 60-69 years with acute or convalescent COVID-19. Both conserved end residues are part of each CDR3. The D gene is left open where the match is weak.

CDR3,DNA,V,J,D
CASSNLAGKQETQYF,TGTGCCAGCAGCAACTTAGCGGGTAAACAAGAGACCCAGTACTTC,TRBV7-8,TRBJ2-5,TRBD2
CASNNGDSLTDTQYF,TGTGCCAGCAACAATGGCGACAGCCTCACAGATACGCAGTATTTT,TRBV21-1,TRBJ2-3,NA
CASSIGTSAIPRSYEQYF,TGTGCCAGTAGTATCGGGACTAGCGCGATTCCTCGGTCCTACGAGCAGTACTTC,TRBV19,TRBJ2-7,TRBD2
CASSQTGIEAFF,TGTGCCAGCAGTCAAACGGGTATTGAAGCTTTCTTT,TRBV6-5,TRBJ1-1,NA
CASSPDRNTGELFF,TGTGCCAGCTCACCAGACAGGAACACCGGGGAGCTGTTTTTT,TRBV18,TRBJ2-2,NA
CASSYRATSGRHNEQFF,TGTGCCAGCAGTTACCGGGCGACTAGCGGGAGGCACAATGAGCAGTTCTTC,TRBV6-2/TRBV6-3,TRBJ2-1,TRBD2
CASSLVGGQGMNGYTF,TGTGCCAGCAGCTTGGTCGGGGGGCAGGGGATGAATGGCTACACCTTC,TRBV5-4,TRBJ1-2,NA
CASSPPEVLREKLFF,TGTGCCAGCTCACCGCCGGAGGTTCTGAGGGAAAAACTGTTTTTT,TRBV18,TRBJ1-4,NA
CASSSTNTQYF,TGTGCCAGCAGTTCGACTAATACGCAGTATTTT,TRBV28,TRBJ2-3,NA
CATSRDMLTSAYNEQFF,TGTGCCACCAGCAGAGATATGCTGACTAGCGCCTACAATGAGCAGTTCTTC,TRBV15,TRBJ2-1,TRBD2
CASSQEWEGGNTEAFF,TGCGCCAGCAGCCAAGAGTGGGAAGGGGGGAACACTGAAGCTTTCTTT,TRBV4-3,TRBJ1-1,NA
CASSLGHTYEQYF,TGTGCCAGCAGCTTAGGCCACACCTACGAGCAGTACTTC,TRBV7-8,TRBJ2-7,NA